Each of the 27 T cell receptor beta chains below was sequenced from the same sample in a study of T-cell memory formation after mild COVID-19. TCRdb re-analysed the 5' RACE reads in MiXCR, keeping a single row per CDR3 protein. The repertoire holds fewer than 700,000 distinct CDR3 sequences, with approximately 21% as singletons. The sequenced sample was PBMCs or a T cell subset sorted from them (not recorded which). All receptors come from an adult woman who had mild COVID-19 (a few samples of this study predate the infection). Cell type and time point are not known.

This clonotype was recorded once. CDR3 coding DNA: TGCGCCAGCAGACGGGTGGGGGGGAACACTGAAGCTTTCTTT. This codes for CASRRVGGNTEAFF. J is TRBJ1-1 and V is TRBV5-1; D is perhaps TRBD1 (5 bases). The CDR3 has 14 residues. Between the trimmed V and J ends, which lost 5 bases and 1 base, there was a span of 12 bases. Germline lookup yields CDR1 SGHRS and CDR2 YFSETQ.

V and J are TRBV5-1 and TRBJ2-3, with a possible D match to TRBD1 (6 bases). This CDR3 is built from 18 residues. V dropped 4 bases and J dropped 0 bases, with 21 bases sitting between them. Germline values: CDR1 SGHRS, CDR2 YFSETQ. CDR3 sequence: CASSPSGTQNPSTDTQYF. For the CDR3, the DNA is TGCGCCAGCAGCCCCTCAGGGACACAGAATCCTAGCACAGATACGCAGTATTTT.

This clonotype was observed a handful of times. The rearrangement joins TRBV6-2 or TRBV6-3 to TRBJ2-7, with 7 nucleotides matching TRBD1. Germline loops: CDR1 MNHEY, CDR2 SVGEGT. J gave up 2 bases and V 0 bases, and 10 bases lay outside the gene matches. This CDR3 has 17 amino acids. The CDR3, as DNA: TGTGCCAGCAGTTACTCGATTGGTGGGACAGCCACCTACGAGCAGTACTTC. This sequence encodes CASSYSIGGTATYEQYF.

This clonotype was detected only a few times. The V gene is TRBV9, the J gene TRBJ2-1; tentative D call: TRBD1 (6 bases). Germline V gene sequence: CDR1 SGDLS, CDR2 YYNGEE. The CDR3 loop spans 15 amino acids. The V gene lost 4 bases and the J gene lost 9 bases, with 20 bases spanning the gap. DNA for the CDR3: TGTGCCAGCAGCTTTCGACAGGCCCTACAAGGTGAGCAGTTCTTC. Amino acids: CASSFRQALQGEQFF.

This sequence joins TRBV11-2 and TRBJ2-1; TRBD1 matches 9 bases. The CDR3 totals 14 residues. In germline, CDR1 is SGHAT, CDR2 FQNNGV. After removal of 0 bases from V and 6 bases from J, the junction contained 0 bases not matched to a gene. CDR3 region: CASSLEDRGNEQFF. DNA for the CDR3: TGTGCCAGCAGCTTAGAGGACAGGGGCAATGAGCAGTTCTTC. Supplemented by reference TRBV11-2 and TRBJ2-1, the full variable domain reads EAGVAQSPRYKIIEKRQSVAFWCNPISGHATLYWYQQILGQGPKLLIQFQNNGVVDDSQLPKDRFSAERLKGVDSTLKIQPAKLEDSAVYLCASSLEDRGNEQFFGPGTRLTVL.

The genes are TRBV3-1 and TRBJ2-1, with D possibly matching TRBD1 (6 bases). This CDR3 has 13 amino acids. Germline assignment: CDR1 LGHDT and CDR2 YNNKEL (reference sequence). Trimming pared 7 bases from V and 11 bases from J, leaving 18 bases between. The CDR3 sequence: CASTRNPGHKQFF. CDR3 bases: TGTGCCAGCACCCGCAACCCGGGACACAAGCAGTTCTTC.

The chain employs TRBV5-4 and TRBJ2-1, with 8 bases lining up with TRBD2. The CDR3 is made up of 15 amino acids. Germline CDR1 reads SGHNT; CDR2 reads YYREEE (reference sequence). The trim removed 2 bases at V and 9 bases at J, leaving 10 bases unmatched. The CDR3 is CASSFKREIGGEQFF. For the CDR3, the DNA is TGTGCCAGCAGCTTCAAGCGGGAGATTGGTGGTGAGCAGTTCTTC. The whole variable domain, remainder taken from reference TRBV5-4 and TRBJ2-1, is ETGVTQSPTHLIKTRGQQVTLRCSSQSGHNTVSWYQQALGQGPQFIFQYYREEENGRGNFPPRFSGLQFPNYSSELNVNALELDDSALYLCASSFKREIGGEQFFGPGTRLTVL.

The chain carries TRBV4-1 and TRBJ2-5, with TRBD2 matching 7 bases. This CDR3 contains 15 residues. V was clipped by 4 bases and J by 4 bases; unmatched bases: 9. Germline V gene sequence: CDR1 MGHRA, CDR2 YSYEKL. The CDR3 region has the DNA TGCGCCAGCAGCCCCGAATCGGGCGGGGGAGAGACCCAGTACTTC. This gives the protein CASSPESGGGETQYF.

This chain connects TRBV12-3 or TRBV12-4 to TRBJ1-4; no clear D gene. This CDR3 comprises 14 residues. The V end was cut by 6 bases, the J end by 1 base, with 9 bases between. The CDR3 region is CASSPQRTNEKLFF. CDR3 coding DNA: TGTGCCAGCAGCCCCCAAAGAACTAATGAAAAACTGTTTTTT.

This chain connects TRBV6-5 to TRBJ1-1; 7 bases are shared with TRBD1. Trimming at V came to 0 bases and at J to 4 bases, leaving 8 bases not matched to a gene. Germline V CDR1 and CDR2: MNHEY, SVGAGI. This CDR3 spans 16 amino acids. The CDR3 spells CASSYSGQGGPTEAFF. DNA of the CDR3: TGTGCCAGCAGTTACTCAGGGCAGGGGGGCCCCACTGAAGCTTTCTTT.

This clonotype was counted between two and nine times. V is TRBV27 and J is TRBJ2-1, with D possibly TRBD2 on 6 matching bases. The V gene lost 5 bases and the J gene lost 0 bases, with 17 bases spanning the gap. CDR1 and CDR2 from the germline V gene are MNHEY and SMNVEV (reference sequence). CDR3 length equals 17 residues. CDR3 DNA: TGTGCCAGCAGTACCCGGGGGTGGGGCCACTCCTACAATGAGCAGTTCTTC. It translates to CASSTRGWGHSYNEQFF.

Comment on this clonotype: The germline gene is not matched at one end of the junction; a read error may be the cause. CDR3 in DNA: TGTGCCAGCAGATTAGGGGGGGGTGTAGTCGAAGCTTTCTTT. Its translation: CASRLGGGVVEAFF. The chain recombines TRBV11-2 with TRBJ1-1; a possible D gene is TRBD1 (6 bases). Germline V gene data show CDR1 as SGHAT and CDR2 as FQNNGV. This CDR3 comprises 14 residues.

This clonotype was counted only a few times. V usage is TRBV5-1 and J usage is TRBJ1-2; possibly TRBD1 for D (5 bases). Trimming took 4 bases from V and 0 from J, leaving 16 bases between them. Per germline, CDR1 SGHRS and CDR2 YFSETQ. This CDR3 is 16 amino acids long. The CDR3 spells CASSPGSGQANYGYTF. The DNA for the CDR3 is TGCGCCAGCAGCCCAGGGAGCGGTCAGGCTAACTATGGCTACACCTTC.

The V and J genes are TRBV3-1 and TRBJ1-2; a possible D gene is TRBD1 (6 bases). CDR1 and CDR2 (germline): LGHDT, YNNKEL (reference sequence). Trimming took 5 bases from V and 6 from J, leaving 13 bases between them. The CDR3 sequence is 13 residues long. CDR3 region: CASSKRGVDGYTF. CDR3 bases: TGTGCCAGCAGCAAAAGGGGGGTGGATGGCTACACCTTC.

This CDR3 reads CASSVGRVPCYTF. CDR3 in DNA: TGTGCCAGCAGCGTAGGCCGCGTCCCTTGCTACACCTTC. V usage is TRBV9 and J usage is TRBJ1-2; D not certain. Germline-derived CDR1 and CDR2 are SGDLS and YYNGEE. V was clipped by 0 bases and J by 9 bases, with 12 bases between them. The length of the CDR3 is 13 residues. The variable domain in full, with the rest retrieved from reference TRBV9 and TRBJ1-2, is DSGVTQTPKHLITATGQRVTLRCSPRSGDLSVYWYQQSLDQGLQFLIQYYNGEERAKGNILERFSAQQFPDLHSELNLSSLELGDSALYFCASSVGRVPCYTFGSGTRLTVV.

The chain carries TRBV24-1 and TRBJ2-2; TRBD1 aligns across 12 bases. The CDR3 spans 17 residues. Germline V lookup: CDR1 KGHDR, CDR2 SFDVKD. With V trimmed by 3 bases and J by 7 bases, 8 bases remained unmatched. The CDR3 protein is CATSDAPGTGGFGELFF. CDR3 DNA sequence: TGTGCCACCAGTGATGCCCCAGGGACAGGGGGCTTCGGGGAGCTGTTTTTT.

In its sample, this clonotype was seen a few times. The V call is TRBV5-1, the J call TRBJ2-7, with TRBD2 identical over 9 bases. The germline CDR1 and CDR2 sequences are SGHRS and YFSETQ. This CDR3 region has 17 residues. The V segment lost 4 bases and the J segment 6 bases; nucleotides outside the gene matches: 17. This chain's CDR3 is CASSPGASGILGPEQYF. CDR3 DNA sequence: TGCGCCAGCAGCCCCGGGGCTAGCGGGATCCTCGGCCCCGAGCAGTACTTC.

This chain uses TRBV6-1 with TRBJ2-1; D is possibly TRBD1 (6 bases). The CDR3 contains 15 residues. The V gene's germline CDR1 is MNHNS and CDR2 SASEGT. The ends were cut back, 6 bases at V and 0 bases at J, with 12 bases in the middle. The CDR3 reads CASRDSWGSYNEQFF. CDR3 DNA: TGTGCCAGCAGGGACAGCTGGGGCTCCTACAATGAGCAGTTCTTC.

The chain carries TRBV20-1 and TRBJ2-1; the D gene is possibly TRBD1 (6 bases). CDR1 is DFQATT, CDR2 SNEGSKA, per germline (reference sequence). The V gene lost 4 bases and the J gene lost 7 bases, with 17 bases spanning the gap. The CDR3 spans 14 residues. In nucleotides, the CDR3 is TGCAGTGCTACCGGCCCGGACAGTCTTAATGAGCAGTTCTTC. It specifies CSATGPDSLNEQFF.

The chain carries TRBV4-2 and TRBJ2-5; unclear D gene. CDR3 length equals 14 residues. The germline V and J ends were trimmed by 4 bases and 5 bases, with 14 bases remaining between them. CDR1 is LGHNA, CDR2 YNFKEQ, per germline. The CDR3 region is CASSRSMGGETQYF. Written as DNA, the CDR3 is TGTGCCAGCAGCCGTTCTATGGGTGGGGAGACCCAGTACTTC.

This clonotype was counted a few times. The gene calls are TRBV10-3 and TRBJ2-2, with D unclear. V was shortened by 2 bases and J by 4 bases, with 5 bases between the two germline ends. This CDR3 is built from 13 residues. Germline CDR1 is ENHRY and CDR2 is SYGVKD. CDR3 nucleotide sequence: TGTGCCATCAGTGAGATAATCACCGGGGAGCTGTTTTTT. Protein sequence: CAISEIITGELFF.

In this sample, this clonotype turned up a few times. V gene TRBV7-6 combines with J gene TRBJ1-3; D uncertain. CDR1 is SGHVS and CDR2 is FNYEAQ in the germline V gene. With 5 bases removed from V and 0 bases from J, the gap between germline ends came to 20 bases. CDR3 length: 18 residues. CDR3 in amino acids: CASSRNFPGASSGNTIYF. The DNA of the CDR3 is TGTGCCAGCAGCCGAAACTTCCCGGGAGCCAGCTCTGGAAACACCATATATTTT.

V and J are TRBV6-5 and TRBJ2-2; TRBD1 matches 10 bases. The length of the CDR3 is 17 residues. The V and J ends lost 5 bases and 3 bases, in that order; junction bases with no gene match: 9. Germline CDR1 and CDR2: MNHEY and SVGAGI. The CDR3 region is CASSARDRGVDTGELFF. CDR3 coding DNA: TGTGCCAGCAGTGCCCGGGACAGGGGCGTTGACACCGGGGAGCTGTTTTTT.

This clonotype was observed a few times. V gene TRBV11-3 combines with J gene TRBJ2-1; 9 bases are shared with TRBD2. J was trimmed by 5 bases and V by 4 bases; bases with no gene match: 6. The CDR3 extends over 15 amino acids. The germline V gene has CDR1 SGHNT and CDR2 YENEEA. The CDR3 loop reads CASSWRTSVHNEQFF. The DNA for the CDR3 is TGTGCCAGCAGCTGGAGGACTAGCGTCCACAATGAGCAGTTCTTC.

The gene calls are TRBV7-9 and TRBJ1-2; possible D gene TRBD1, 6 bases. Trimming cost V 1 base and J 2 bases, with 14 bases left between them. The CDR3 is 16 residues long. The germline V gene encodes CDR1 SEHNR and CDR2 FQNEAQ (reference sequence). The CDR3 sequence: CASSLVTGRINYGYTF. In DNA, the CDR3 is TGTGCCAGCAGCTTAGTGACAGGAAGGATCAACTATGGCTACACCTTC. Complete variable domain (other parts from reference TRBV7-9 and TRBJ1-2): DTGVSQNPRHKITKRGQNVTFRCDPISEHNRLYWYRQTLGQGPEFLTYFQNEAQLEKSRLLSDRFSAERPKGSFSTLEIQRTEQGDSAMYLCASSLVTGRINYGYTFGSGTRLTVV.

The rearrangement links TRBV18 to TRBJ2-5; D assignment may be TRBD1 or TRBD2 (5 bases each). Germline CDR1 is KGHSH and CDR2 is LQKENI. The CDR3 consists of 15 residues. V was pared by 2 bases and J by 4 bases, with 14 bases between. The CDR3 nucleotides are TGTGCCAGCTCACCAAGAGACGGGACGGGAGAGACCCAGTACTTC. The encoded protein is CASSPRDGTGETQYF.

This clonotype was seen a single time. This chain connects TRBV2 to TRBJ1-2; D gene ambiguous. The V end was cut by 2 bases, the J end by 0 bases, with 4 bases between. Per germline, CDR1 SNHLY and CDR2 FYNNEI. This CDR3 region has 13 residues. The CDR3 nucleotides are TGTGCCAGCAGTGAACAGGCTAACTATGGCTACACCTTC. Encoded protein: CASSEQANYGYTF.